This T cell receptor (beta chain) was sequenced in a study of CD8 T cells in Susac syndrome. Sequencing targeted TCR beta in blood CD8+ and CD4+ T cells. Trimming cost V 4 bases and J 5 bases, with 15 bases left between them. Germline V gives CDR1 LNHDA, CDR2 SQIVND (reference sequence). This CDR3 is 15 amino acids long. With random hexamers, roughly 0.5 to 1 ug RNA was reverse transcribed. TCRdb called the immunoSEQ multiplex PCR reads again in MiXCR, with one record for every CDR3 protein. The sample has more than 150,000 distinct CDR3 sequences, about 90% seen once. The source of this sequence is a human donor in good health. Material for sequencing was CD4+ T cells from PBMCs. The chain has TRBV19 and TRBJ2-4; D might be TRBD2 (5 bases). The CDR3 DNA follows: TGTGCCAGTAGTACCGTAAGAGCGGCCCAAAACATTCAGTACTTC. Protein sequence: CASSTVRAAQNIQYF.